This TCR beta chain was identified in a study of circulating CD8 cells and anti-PD-1 response in melanoma. Study results and limitations: Previously treated and treatment-naive patients were pooled together. A small cohort with few responders supplied the baseline and M1 comparisons.

In its sample, this clonotype ranks as medium-sized. Its antigen is still unknown. CDR1 is SGHDT and CDR2 is YYEEEE in the germline V gene. The length of the CDR3 is 16 residues. V shed 4 bases and J shed 6 bases, with 22 bases lying between them. Each library started from around 15 ng of total RNA using the QIAseq Immune Repertoire TCR panel. MiXCR, applied by TCRdb to the reads, yields one record per CDR3 protein. The repertoire consists of 300 to 400 distinct CDR3 sequences, with 4% to 5.5% occurring once and the leading ten covering 40%. From live CD3+CD8+TCRalphabeta+ cells, four PD-1 and/or TIGIT subsets were sorted.

The sequenced sample was CD8+ T cells from PBMCs, obtained at baseline or after one month of anti-PD-1 therapy (not recorded which). This sequence was found in a human donor with melanoma. The chain has TRBV5-6 and TRBJ1-2; D gene uncertain. CDR3 sequence: CASSRGAVRGRDGYTF. For the CDR3, the DNA is TGTGCCAGCAGCCGAGGAGCCGTTCGGGGTAGGGATGGCTACACCTTC.